This T cell receptor (beta chain) came from a study of T-cell memory formation after mild COVID-19. Turning to the study itself: Each donor largely had its own TCR clusters. Study-wide results and limits: CD4/CD8 balance characterized clones contracting day 15 to 85, and CD4+ skew characterized later expanders. Memory cells collected pre-infection included some clones that later responded, suggesting cross-reactive memory joined.

MiXCR was run by TCRdb on the 5' RACE reads, yielding one entry per CDR3 protein. This table has about 430,000 distinct CDR3 sequences, approximately 24% appearing once. On this clonotype: The antigen is not known.

The sequenced sample consisted of PBMCs or a T cell subset sorted from them (not recorded which). The receptor comes from an adult woman who had mild COVID-19 (a few samples of this study predate the infection). Cell type and time point are not known.

The CDR3 DNA follows: TGTGCCAGCAGTTTAGTCCACACTGAAGCTTTCTTT. Amino acids: CASSLVHTEAFF. The chain carries TRBV12-3 or TRBV12-4 and TRBJ1-1; D is uncertain. The V end lost 1 base, the J end lost 3 bases, and 3 bases lay between the germline ends. The CDR3 is 12 amino acids.